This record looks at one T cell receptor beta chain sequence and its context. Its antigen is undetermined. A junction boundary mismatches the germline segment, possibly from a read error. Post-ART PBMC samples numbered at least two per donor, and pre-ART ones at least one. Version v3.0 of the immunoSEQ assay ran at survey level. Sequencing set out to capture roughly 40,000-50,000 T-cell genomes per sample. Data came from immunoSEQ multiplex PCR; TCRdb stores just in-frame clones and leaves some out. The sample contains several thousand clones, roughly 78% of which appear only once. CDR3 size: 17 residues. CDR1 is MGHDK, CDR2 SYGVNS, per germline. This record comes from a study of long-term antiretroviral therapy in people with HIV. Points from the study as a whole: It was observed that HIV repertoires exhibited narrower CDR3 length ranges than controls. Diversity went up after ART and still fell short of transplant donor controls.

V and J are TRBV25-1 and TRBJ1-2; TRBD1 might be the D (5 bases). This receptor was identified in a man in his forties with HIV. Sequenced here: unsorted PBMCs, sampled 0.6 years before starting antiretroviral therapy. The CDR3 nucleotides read TGTGCGAGCAGTGATGCAGGGTCGACCGGGGGTGCCTATGGCTACACCTTC. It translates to CASSDAGSTGGAYGYTF.